This TCR beta chain emerged from a study of post-analysis software for immune sequencing data. Looking at the study overall: The study covered relapsing-remitting, secondary progressive and progressive-relapsing courses of multiple sclerosis. Overall study results and limits: Batch-mates among the samples co-clustered strongly by F measure. Elevated frequency relative to controls characterized four or five TRBV segments in patients, TRBV5-6, TRBV5-1 and TRBV20-1 among them. People with multiple sclerosis had a significantly lower normalized Chao1 diversity than controls did.

Per germline, CDR1 MNHEY and CDR2 SVGEGT. The CDR3 runs to 18 residues. Trimming took 2 bases from V and 3 from J; bases not matched to a gene: 12. Unique molecular identifiers tagged the TCR beta cDNA libraries. Yield was 450,000 to 650,000 cDNA molecules from roughly 1 to 10 million T cells. One entry per CDR3 protein results from TCRdb running MiXCR on the PCR reads. This table holds 350,000 to 450,000 distinct CDR3 sequences, over 30% found once. On this clonotype itself: As yet, its antigen is unknown.

The sequencing input was blood. This receptor was taken from a girl aged 2 to 10 with multiple sclerosis. V and J are TRBV6-2 or TRBV6-3 and TRBJ1-3; 8 bases are shared with TRBD1. This CDR3 is CASSYGRGRGWFGNTIYF. Here the CDR3 DNA reads TGTGCCAGCAGTTACGGCAGGGGGCGAGGATGGTTTGGAAACACCATATATTTT.